A selection of T cell receptor beta chains follows, all from one sample in a study of shared clonotypes between healthy human individuals. Produced via immunoSEQ multiplex PCR; TCRdb's table is partial and in-frame only. The data show about 120,000 clones, with more than 65% seen just once and roughly a quarter held by the top ten. Material for sequencing was memory CD8+ T cells sorted from blood. The receptor source for this set is a woman aged 25 to 39 in good health. Each CDR3 is given with its conserved first and last residue. The D gene is left open where the match is weak. A clone size is listed for some rows: how often the clone was seen (once, few, many), or a class if it is expanded.

TGCGCCAGCAGCCGTTTAGCGGGTAGATACAATGAGCAGTTCTTC,CASSRLAGRYNEQFF,TRBJ2-1,TRBV4-1,TRBD2,-
TGTGCCAGCAGCTTTTTGGCAGTTGATGGAAACACCATATATTTT,CASSFLAVDGNTIYF,TRBJ1-3,TRBV11-2,-,few
TGTGCCAGCAGTTTATCGGGGGCCGCCGTGGTCGGCTACACCTTC,CASSLSGAAVVGYTF,TRBJ1-2,TRBV27,-,-
TGTGCCACCAGCATCGGACACGGGTGGCAGCCCCAGCATTTT,CATSIGHGWQPQHF,TRBJ1-5,TRBV15,-,-
TGTGCCAGTAGTCACAAAACCGGCCCCGGCGGAGATGAGCAGTTCTTC,CASSHKTGPGGDEQFF,TRBJ2-1,TRBV19,-,-
TGTGCCAGCAGCATGGCTAGCGAGCAGTTCTTC,CASSMASEQFF,TRBJ2-1,TRBV7-8,-,-
TGTGCCAGCAGCCACACGGATATAGCGGGGTTTGAGCAGTACTTC,CASSHTDIAGFEQYF,TRBJ2-7,TRBV5-4,TRBD2,many
TGTGCCAGCAGTGGGTGGACAGCTAAAGAGACCCAGTACTTC,CASSGWTAKETQYF,TRBJ2-5,TRBV25-1,-,-
TGTGCCATCAGGGACGAGCCGGGGAGCACAGATACGCAGTATTTT,CAIRDEPGSTDTQYF,TRBJ2-3,TRBV10-3,-,-
TGTGCCAGCAGCTTAGCGCTTGTGAACACTGAAGCTTTCTTT,CASSLALVNTEAFF,TRBJ1-1,TRBV7-9,-,few
TGTGCCAGCAGCACGGGAGGGAGTAGGGAGACCCAGTACTTC,CASSTGGSRETQYF,TRBJ2-5,TRBV7-6,TRBD2,many
TGTGCCAGCAGTTTAATGGCCGGGGTGAACACTGAAGCTTTCTTT,CASSLMAGVNTEAFF,TRBJ1-1,TRBV28,-,-
TGCAGCGTTGAACTCCCTCTGGACAGGGGAACCACAGATACGCAGTATTTT,CSVELPLDRGTTDTQYF,TRBJ2-3,TRBV29-1,TRBD1,many
TGTGCCAGCAGCCTTAGGGGATCCTGGAGCACTGAAGCTTTCTTT,CASSLRGSWSTEAFF,TRBJ1-1,TRBV28,-,once